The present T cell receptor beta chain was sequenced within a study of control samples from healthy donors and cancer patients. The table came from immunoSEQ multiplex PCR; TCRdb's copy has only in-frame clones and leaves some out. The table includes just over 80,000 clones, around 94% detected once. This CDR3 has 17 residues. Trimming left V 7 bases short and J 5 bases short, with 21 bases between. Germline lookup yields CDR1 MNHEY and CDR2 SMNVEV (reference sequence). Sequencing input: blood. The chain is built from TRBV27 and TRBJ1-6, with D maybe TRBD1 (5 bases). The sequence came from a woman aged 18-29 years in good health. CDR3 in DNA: TGTGCCAGCAATCGGATACGACAGCTAGGGAATAATTCACCCCTCCACTTT. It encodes CASNRIRQLGNNSPLHF.